This T cell receptor (beta chain) was sequenced for a study of cytomegalovirus exposure and HLA in healthy donors. For the study at large: Most donors, 70% to 85% of over 300 genotyped, fell in the Caucasian-associated ancestry cluster.

V gave up 6 bases and J gave up 2 bases; unmatched junction bases: 6. In germline, CDR1 is SGHAT, CDR2 FQNNGV. This CDR3 has 15 amino acids. Primers for the PCR totalled 60 Vbeta and 13 Jbeta. The table came from immunoSEQ multiplex PCR; TCRdb's copy has only in-frame clones and leaves some out. Of around 200,000 clones in the sample, 80% were seen once. The sequence came from a boy between 10 and 17 years old in good health and CMV-seronegative. V is TRBV11-2 and J is TRBJ2-1; 8 bases line up with TRBD2. The sample consisted of PBMCs. CDR3 protein: CASRKPGLAYNEQFF. The CDR3 DNA sequence: TGTGCCAGCAGAAAACCGGGACTAGCCTACAATGAGCAGTTCTTC.